The TCR beta chain described here comes from a study of T cells in Graves' hyperthyroidism and ophthalmopathy. Study-wide results and limits: Among clonotypes expanded in thyroid above 0.001, most were also found in blood.

Germline V gene lookup returns CDR1 SGHRS and CDR2 YFSETQ. The V and J ends lost 4 bases and 1 base respectively, with 14 bases between them. The CDR3 has 15 amino acids. TCR beta CDR3 sequences were amplified from RNA transcripts. First-round RT-PCR with HTBI primers amplified the TCR CDR3 region. Each CDR3 protein is one row after TCRdb ran MiXCR on the multiplex PCR reads. The table records fewer than 700,000 distinct CDR3 sequences, under 20% of them present only once. Details on this clonotype: What it recognizes is unknown.

Sequencing input: blood. The rearrangement links TRBV5-1 to TRBJ1-1; D remains unclear. This receptor was obtained from a woman aged 25 to 45 with Graves' hyperthyroidism. DNA of the CDR3: TGCGCCAGCAGCCCGGGGAGTGAATGGAACACTGAAGCTTTCTTT. This sequence encodes CASSPGSEWNTEAFF.